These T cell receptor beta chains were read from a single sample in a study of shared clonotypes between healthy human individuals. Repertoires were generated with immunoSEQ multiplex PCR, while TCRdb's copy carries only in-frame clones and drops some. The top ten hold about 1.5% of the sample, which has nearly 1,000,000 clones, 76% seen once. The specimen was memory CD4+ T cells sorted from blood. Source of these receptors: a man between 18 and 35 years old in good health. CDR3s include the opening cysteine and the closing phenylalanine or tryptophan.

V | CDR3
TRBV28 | CASSLSPGIRYTEAFF
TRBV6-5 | CASNPTGQSNEKLFF
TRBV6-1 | CASRTTLQPQHF
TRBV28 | CASSLQGQGNQPQHF
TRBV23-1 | CASSLKGHLSGCNYGYTF
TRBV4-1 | CASSQGGQGRAEQFF
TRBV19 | CASKRMDINYGYTF
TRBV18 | CASSPIYSGETQYF
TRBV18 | CASSPEGVQPQHF
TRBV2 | CASSIEQYNEQFF
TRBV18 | CASSPPRQVLGELFF
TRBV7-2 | CASSFRADSLYEQYF
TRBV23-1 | CASSQSCTSGDYEQYF
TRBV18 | CASSPGREQETQYF
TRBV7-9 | CASSLTQSQTQYF
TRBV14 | CASSQVQGYGYTF
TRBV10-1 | CASSESFRDTQYF
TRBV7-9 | CASSSEMNTEAFF
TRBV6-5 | CASSDRGSTDTQYF
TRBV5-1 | CASSLRGEDEQYF
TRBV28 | CASTPLGGNQPQHF
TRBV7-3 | CASSLIFTAGGEKLFF
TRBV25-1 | CASSELVAGEQYF
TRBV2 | CASGREGTSPTDTQYF
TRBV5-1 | CASSSGLNTGELFF
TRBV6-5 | CASSPDRGFQPQHF
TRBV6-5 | CASSSSGWITYEQYF
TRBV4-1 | CASSQRIRGGGETQYF
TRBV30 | CAWSAGSGNTIYF
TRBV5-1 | CASSSTGQGTYNEQFF
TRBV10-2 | CASSPQSTGELFF
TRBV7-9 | CASSASQGTNEKLFF
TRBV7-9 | CASSLRAQEASNYGYTF
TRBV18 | CASSPPNEGREAFF
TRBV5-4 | CASSLGTSGSGTQYF
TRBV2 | CASSVERGHNSPLHF
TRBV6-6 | CASSHGLAGVADTQYF
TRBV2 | CATRDDSYEQYF
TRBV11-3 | CASSPGQGYTGELFF
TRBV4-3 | CASSQESLGGRVAGANVLTF
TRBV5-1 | CASSLSGTGELFF
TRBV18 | CASSPTTVEETQYF